This entry describes one TCR beta chain. Antigen: not known. Other DNA sequences from this sample encode an identical CDR3 as well. The source of the sample is a study of beta chain features in type 1 diabetes. Study-level results: Shorter templates might be favored by PCR, and equally so in patients and in controls.

This CDR3 is built from 12 residues. Trimming removed 2 bases at V and 5 bases at J, with 3 bases between. From germline, CDR1 is SEHNR and CDR2 FQNEAQ (reference sequence). The investigators reverse transcribed all of the isolated RNA, so they sequenced expressed TCRB transcripts. Each sample of naive, central memory or regulatory T cells had, on average, about 3.57 million reads. The assay was immunoSEQ multiplex PCR, and TCRdb's table has in-frame clones only and misses some. The repertoire consists of roughly 130,000 clones, with around a tenth occurring once and the leading ten covering 0.6% to 0.8%. Cell sorting via CD45RO/CCR7/CD25/CD127/CD95/CD27 was performed to obtain CD4+ naive, central memory, regulatory and stem cell-like memory cells. Each population that was sorted was more than 98% pure.

The specimen sequenced was central memory CD4+ T cells from blood. The chain links TRBV7-9 to TRBJ1-4; D unclear. The source is a man between 18 and 29 years old in good health. The DNA for the CDR3 is TGTGCCAGCAGCTTACTGAATGAAAAACTGTTTTTT. Translating it yields CASSLLNEKLFF.